This entry concerns a single T cell receptor (gamma chain). Its antigen has not been determined. No much larger clonotype is one base removed from it; base qualities were not supplied. The data stem from a study of intestinal T cells in coeliac disease (TCRdb year 2020). Describing the broader study: Coeliac patients were found to be much younger than controls, with mean ages of roughly 15 versus 50 years recorded in the TRG cohort. The TCR-delta (TRD) cohort included duodenal biopsies from about 11 coeliac disease patients and about 11 non-coeliac controls. A second, larger TCR-gamma (TRG) cohort comprised duodenal biopsies from a few dozen coeliac disease patients and approximately 20 non-coeliac controls.

The library was made by multiplex PCR. The instrument was an Ion Torrent PGM. TRG repertoires were amplified from 200 to 250 ng of biopsy DNA using the LymphoTrack kit, whose primers carry Illumina adapters. TRG amplicons were cleaned up with AMPure XP beads, measured on a 2100 Bioanalyzer, and combined in equimolar amounts. TRG libraries were sequenced on an Ion PGM instrument. Under the source paper's analysis protocol: Reads in which more than 10% of nucleotides fell below the per-patient third-quartile quality score were removed with FastX. Alignment of reads was performed with IMGT/HighV-QUEST so that V, D and J genes were assigned, CDR3 regions were identified and functionality was assessed. After the sequences were translated into amino acids, every sequence predicted to be non-functional was thrown out. CDR3s were broken into kmers both with and without positional annotation, kmer frequencies were analysed by PCA, and samples were clustered using each of the 1023 combinations of PCs 1-10. Classification was validated by leave-one-out cross-validation, in which parameters were re-optimised on the remaining samples each time. Shannon diversity was calculated with the vegan R package from repeated random subsamples, each the size of the lowest read count. Public reads were reanalyzed in TCRdb with CATT, and rows carrying the same DNA were merged afterwards. The V and J calls reflect TCRdb's pipeline rather than the authors' work. The sample contains around 400 gamma-chain clones, roughly 54% of them found a single time. The leading ten clones occupy roughly 40% of the sample.

What the work shows at the level of the full study, not this receptor alone: There was no way to tell repeated CDR3 amino acid sequences apart from PCR duplicates. Coeliac and control groups differed significantly in age, although an age-split analysis did not yield significant classification. Of roughly 54 biopsies, 51 (94.4%) were correctly classified by TRG clustering, and a leave-one-out accuracy of about 90% was reported. FFPE-derived DNA was found to be relatively degraded, and loss of a proportion of TCR sequences in each sample was likely caused by this degradation. In training, clustering based on TRD kmers put every one of the 22 biopsies in the right class, and the leave-one-out accuracy was reported as 91%.

The CDR1 and CDR2 encoded by the germline V gene are EGSNGY and YDSYNSKV. The CDR3 measures 15 amino acids from cysteine to phenylalanine. Here the CDR3 DNA is all that survives: 45 bases in frame from base 1. After removal of 0 bases from V and 2 bases from J, the junction retains 7 bases not matched to a gene. For each case, genomic DNA was isolated from ten 5-um FFPE scrolls with the QIAamp DNA FFPE tissue kit. To test whether coeliac disease can be classified from the TCR repertoire, the study used fully anonymised formalin-fixed paraffin-embedded duodenal biopsies that were not needed for diagnosis. The controls had no clinical or histological suspicion of coeliac disease and had upper endoscopy for reflux, dyspepsia or gastritis.

The receptor's source is a human donor who served as a control with a normal duodenal biopsy, not a healthy volunteer. Recombination linked TRGV2 to TRGJ1 or TRGJ2. Sequenced material: a duodenal biopsy. The CDR3 is CATWDGAGDYYKKLF. In nucleotide form, the sequence is TGTGCCACCTGGGACGGGGCCGGGGATTATTATAAGAAACTCTTT.